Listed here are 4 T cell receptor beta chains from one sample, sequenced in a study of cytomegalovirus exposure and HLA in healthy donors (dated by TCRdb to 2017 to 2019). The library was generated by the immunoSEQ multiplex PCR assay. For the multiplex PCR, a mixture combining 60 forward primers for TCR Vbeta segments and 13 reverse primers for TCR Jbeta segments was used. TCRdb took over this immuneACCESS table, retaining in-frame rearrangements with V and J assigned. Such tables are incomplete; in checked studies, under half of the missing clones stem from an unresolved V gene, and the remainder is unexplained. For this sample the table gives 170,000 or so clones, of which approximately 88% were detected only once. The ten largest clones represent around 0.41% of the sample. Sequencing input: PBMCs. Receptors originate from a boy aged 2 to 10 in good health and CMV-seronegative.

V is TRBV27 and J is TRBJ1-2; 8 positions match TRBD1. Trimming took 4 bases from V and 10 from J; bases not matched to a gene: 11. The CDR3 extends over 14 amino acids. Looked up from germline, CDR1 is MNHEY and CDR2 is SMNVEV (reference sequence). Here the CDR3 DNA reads TGTGCCAGCAGTTCCGGGACAGGCGGAAATGACTACACCTTC. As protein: CASSSGTGGNDYTF.

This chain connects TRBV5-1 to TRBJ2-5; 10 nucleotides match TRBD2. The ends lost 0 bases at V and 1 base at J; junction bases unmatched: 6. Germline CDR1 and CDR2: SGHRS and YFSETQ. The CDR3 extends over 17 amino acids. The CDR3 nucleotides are TGCGCCAGCAGCTTGGTAGTCAGCGGGAGGGTCCAAGAGACCCAGTACTTC. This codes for CASSLVVSGRVQETQYF.

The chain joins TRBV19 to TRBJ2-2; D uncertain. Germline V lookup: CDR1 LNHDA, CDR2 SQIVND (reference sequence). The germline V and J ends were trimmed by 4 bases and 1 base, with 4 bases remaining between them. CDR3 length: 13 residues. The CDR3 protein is CASSKQNTGELFF. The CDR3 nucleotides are TGTGCCAGTAGTAAACAGAACACCGGGGAGCTGTTTTTT.

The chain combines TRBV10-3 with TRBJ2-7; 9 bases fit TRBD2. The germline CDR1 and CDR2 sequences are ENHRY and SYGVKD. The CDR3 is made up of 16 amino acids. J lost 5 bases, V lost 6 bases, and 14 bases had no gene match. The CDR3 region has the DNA TGTGCCATCAGCGATCTAGCGGGATCCACTCGGAACGAGCAGTACTTC. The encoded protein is CAISDLAGSTRNEQYF.